One T cell receptor beta chain is described in this entry. The germline V and J ends were trimmed by 10 bases and 6 bases, with 24 bases remaining between them. Germline V gene lookup returns CDR1 LGHNA and CDR2 YNFKEQ. The CDR3 covers 16 residues. The data were taken from a study of T-cell reconstitution after alpha-beta-depleted transplantation in children. Using unique molecular identifiers, the investigators prepared the TCRbeta library. TCRdb fed the PCR reads into MiXCR, producing one record per CDR3 protein. Among under 250,000 distinct CDR3 sequences listed, around a sixth were seen once. This receptor was obtained from a male patient aged 2-15 years who had a stem cell transplant for acute lymphoblastic leukemia, so the T cells may come from the graft donor. The chain couples TRBV4-2 to TRBJ2-2; no definite D call. Sequences were derived from PBMCs, mostly from graft donor cells, sampled 360 days after TCRalphabeta/CD19-depleted stem cell transplant. The CDR3 spells CAMGPGVLEGAGELFF. The CDR3 coding sequence is TGTGCCATGGGCCCTGGGGTCCTCGAAGGCGCCGGGGAGCTGTTTTTT.